What follows is one T cell receptor beta chain and its context. This clone has only a few counts. The specificity of this receptor is unknown. The input lacks base qualities; no much larger clone sits a single base away. The immunoSEQ Assay, a bias-controlled multiplex PCR, was used to amplify TCRbeta CDR3 regions from genomic DNA. The study's processing was this. Within the assay, amplification of reference gene primers was used to estimate how many nucleated cells each sample contained. To quantify the absolute abundance of each unique TCRbeta CDR3 rearrangement, sequence reads were collapsed and filtered. Productive Simpson clonality was computed per sample as the square root of Simpson's diversity index over productive rearrangements. The table comes from immuneACCESS by way of TCRdb, which keeps in-frame sequences with V and J called. Part of the clones is missing from these tables; in studies checked, under half for an unresolved V gene and the rest for unknown reasons. That table supplies the V and J calls and clone size; D and trimming were determined from the DNA. This sample gives some 230,000 clones in total; approximately 83% of them show up just once. The ten most abundant clones make up 3% to 3.5% of the sample.

Samples from volunteer blood donors who had recovered from COVID-19 were contributed by a second Seattle source. The collaborating institutions used their own protocols to collect whole blood in K2EDTA tubes. For TCRbeta analysis, collaborator samples were shipped as frozen whole blood, as isolated PBMCs, or as DNA extracted from either sample type. From the cysteine up to the phenylalanine, the CDR3 has a length of 15 residues. Only the CDR3 part of the read is kept: 45 bases, read in frame from the first base. From the germline V gene, CDR1 is SGHRS and CDR2 is YFSETQ. V is pruned by 1 base and J by 3 bases, leaving 5 bases of the junction without a gene match. This entry comes from a study of blood T cell repertoires in COVID-19 (dated by TCRdb to about 2020). Study-wide context: The collaborator samples originated in the United States, Italy and Spain and spanned the acute and convalescent phases of COVID-19. The material from the prospective study consisted of cDNA or gDNA derived from T cells, B-cell-depleted T cells, or PBMCs. Subjects who had been exposed to COVID-19, were actively infected with it, or had recovered from it provided the deeply sampled blood TCRbeta repertoires that made up the dataset. The repertoires were released in a freely available public database intended as a resource for research on the immune response to SARS-CoV-2. Samples came from the ongoing ImmuneRACE study (first 160 participants) plus 1,254 subjects from 6 global collaborators. A de-identified subject ID, COVID-19 status, age in years and sex were almost always included in the sample metadata. Where available, HLA class I and class II types were obtained from metadata supplied by the sample provider rather than from assay-based typing. On the study overall, not on this receptor specifically: The quantity of clinical and demographic metadata differed by source and by participant and was supplied without curation.

The sequence was obtained from a woman younger than 45 who had recovered from COVID-19. Recombination connected TRBV5-1 to TRBJ2-5; 8 bases in the junction line up with TRBD1. Sequencing was performed on peripheral blood. Read as DNA, the sequence is TGCGCCAGCAGCTTGTCAGGGGGCGCGGAAGAGACCCAGTACTTC. It translates to CASSLSGGAEETQYF. Joined to the reference TRBV5-1 and TRBJ2-5 proteins, this CDR3 gives the full variable domain: KAGVTQTPRYLIKTRGQQVTLSCSPISGHRSVSWYQQTPGQGLQFLFEYFSETQRNKGNFPGRFSGRQFSNSRSEMNVSTLELGDSALYLCASSLSGGAEETQYFGPGTRLLVL.